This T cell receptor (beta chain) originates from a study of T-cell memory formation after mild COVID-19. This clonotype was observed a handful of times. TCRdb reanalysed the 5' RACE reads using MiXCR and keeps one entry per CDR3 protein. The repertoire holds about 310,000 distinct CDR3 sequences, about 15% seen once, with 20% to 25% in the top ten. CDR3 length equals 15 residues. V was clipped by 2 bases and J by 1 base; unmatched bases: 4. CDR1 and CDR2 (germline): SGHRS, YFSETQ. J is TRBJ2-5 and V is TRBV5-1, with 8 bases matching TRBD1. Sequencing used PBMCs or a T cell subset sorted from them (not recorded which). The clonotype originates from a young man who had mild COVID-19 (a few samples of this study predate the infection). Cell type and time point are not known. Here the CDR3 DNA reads TGCGCCAGCAGCTTCGCTGGACAGGGCCAAGAGACCCAGTACTTC. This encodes CASSFAGQGQETQYF.